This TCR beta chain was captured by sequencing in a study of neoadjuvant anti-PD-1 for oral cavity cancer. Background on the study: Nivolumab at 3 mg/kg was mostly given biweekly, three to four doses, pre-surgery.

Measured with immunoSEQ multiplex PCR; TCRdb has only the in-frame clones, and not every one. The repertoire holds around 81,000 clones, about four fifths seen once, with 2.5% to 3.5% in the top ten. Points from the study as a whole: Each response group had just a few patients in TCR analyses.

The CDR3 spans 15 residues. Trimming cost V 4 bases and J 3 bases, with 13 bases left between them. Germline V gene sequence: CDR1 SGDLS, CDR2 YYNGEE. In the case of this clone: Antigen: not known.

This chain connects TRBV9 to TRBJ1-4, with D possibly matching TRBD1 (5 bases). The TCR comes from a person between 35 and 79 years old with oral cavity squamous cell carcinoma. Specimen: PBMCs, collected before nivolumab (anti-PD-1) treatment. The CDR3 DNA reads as TGTGCCAGCAGCACTCGGGGGTCGGCTAATGAAAAACTGTTTTTT. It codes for CASSTRGSANEKLFF. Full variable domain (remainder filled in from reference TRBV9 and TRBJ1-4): DSGVTQTPKHLITATGQRVTLRCSPRSGDLSVYWYQQSLDQGLQFLIQYYNGEERAKGNILERFSAQQFPDLHSELNLSSLELGDSALYFCASSTRGSANEKLFFGSGTQLSVL.